Below, 2 T cell receptor beta chains from the same sample are listed, as sequenced in a study of Ad26.COV2.S vaccination and SARS-CoV-2 variants. Stated treatment: around 19 received Ad26.COV2.S at low or high dose, single or two shots; about 5 received placebo; per-sample allocation not given. All samples were drawn on day 63, counting from the first vaccine or placebo injection. Using immunoSEQ multiplex PCR, the repertoire was profiled, and TCRdb retains in-frame clones only, with some absent. The repertoire has 400,000 to 500,000 clones, 89% of them found once; the top ten carry around 2.6%. The starting material was peripheral blood, obtained in a trial of Ad26.COV2.S vaccine versus placebo. The source is a person aged 18 to 65 who received the Ad26.COV2.S COVID-19 vaccine or a placebo.

This chain uses TRBV6-6 with TRBJ1-1; 9 positions match TRBD1. Germline V gives CDR1 MNHNY, CDR2 SVGAGI (reference sequence). Trimming took 7 bases from V and 5 from J; bases not matched to a gene: 11. The length of the CDR3 is 15 residues. CDR3 loop: CASIESGQGRTEAFF. CDR3 DNA sequence: TGTGCCAGCATCGAATCGGGACAGGGTAGGACTGAAGCTTTCTTT.

This clone has just one count. J is TRBJ1-4 and V is TRBV30; D ambiguous. Between the trimmed V and J ends, which lost 0 bases and 8 bases, there was a span of 7 bases. Germline CDR1 GTSNPN, CDR2 SVGIG (reference sequence). CDR3 length: 12 amino acids. CDR3 region: CAWSVQTEKLFF. The CDR3 region has the DNA TGTGCCTGGAGTGTCCAGACAGAAAAACTGTTTTTT.